This T cell receptor beta chain originates from a study of cytomegalovirus exposure and HLA in healthy donors. Concerning this clone itself: Its antigen is undetermined.

Clones were read by immunoSEQ multiplex PCR, and TCRdb kept only the in-frame ones, dropping some. In the table there are around 190,000 clones, around nine tenths of which are singletons. Overall study findings and caveats: Many donors carried some public TCRs, although rarity characterized most TCR sequences. A classifier reportedly called cytomegalovirus status with high sensitivity and specificity. Listed as cytomegalovirus-associated were 164 TCR beta chains.

Looked up from germline, CDR1 is MGHRA and CDR2 is YSYEKL. Trimming cost V 4 bases and J 3 bases, with 19 bases left between them. The CDR3 runs to 16 residues. What was sequenced was PBMCs. The TCR comes from a man aged 25-45 years in good health and CMV-seropositive. The V gene is TRBV4-1, the J gene TRBJ2-7, with no clear D. The CDR3 sequence is CASSPPGVAANYEQYF. CDR3 DNA: TGCGCCAGCAGCCCCCCCGGTGTTGCAGCCAACTACGAGCAGTACTTC.